This TCR beta chain was retrieved from a study of OX40 agonist ivuxolimab in advanced cancers. Study outcomes and limitations: In general, CD8+ T cells held more expanded clones than CD4+ did, on average.

This table comes from immunoSEQ multiplex PCR, and its TCRdb copy is limited to in-frame clones, with some not included. The profile shows about 70,000 clones, about four fifths of them singletons. CDR1 SGHKS and CDR2 YYEKEE come from the germline V gene (reference sequence). The CDR3 has 17 amino acids. Trimming pared 0 bases from V and 2 bases from J, leaving 18 bases between. This clone turned up a few times. The antigen is not known. The chain has TRBV5-5 and TRBJ2-7, with D possibly TRBD1 on 5 matching bases. The sequence was collected from an adult with an advanced solid tumor such as melanoma, head and neck, liver or kidney cancer. The specimen comprised CD4+ or CD8+ T cells sorted from blood, sampled in a trial of the OX40 agonist ivuxolimab. The CDR3 coding sequence is TGTGCCAGCAGCTTGGGACTGGGGCGGAAATCCCCCTACGAGCAGTACTTC. It codes for CASSLGLGRKSPYEQYF.